A single sample is the source of the 11 T cell receptor beta chains below, sequenced in a study of blood T cell repertoires in COVID-19. The repertoire was sequenced with immunoSEQ multiplex PCR; TCRdb's copy has only in-frame clones and lacks some. The table records about 260,000 clones, roughly 86% of them present only once. The specimen was peripheral blood. The origin of the receptors is a man in his forties who had recovered from COVID-19.

The J gene is TRBJ1-4, the V gene TRBV11-2, with TRBD1 identical over 7 bases. There are 15 residues in the CDR3. V lost 5 bases to trimming and J lost 7 bases; unmatched junction nucleotides: 10. In germline, CDR1 is SGHAT, CDR2 FQNNGV. The CDR3: CASSAEQGRFEKLFF. For the CDR3, the DNA is TGTGCCAGCAGCGCCGAACAGGGGAGGTTTGAAAAACTGTTTTTT.

CDR3 sequence (DNA): TGCGCCAGCAGCTTGGCCGTCGGGGGGACCCAAGAGACCCAGTACTTC. It yields the protein CASSLAVGGTQETQYF. V is TRBV5-1 and J is TRBJ2-5; 7 nucleotides line up with TRBD2. The CDR3 consists of 16 residues. With 0 bases clipped from V and 1 base from J, the junction kept 6 bases outside the gene matches. CDR1 SGHRS and CDR2 YFSETQ come from the germline V gene.

The rearrangement joins TRBV30 to TRBJ1-5, with 7 bases identical to TRBD1. Per germline, CDR1 GTSNPN and CDR2 SVGIG (reference sequence). The CDR3 length is 15 residues. V shed 3 bases and J 2 bases; nucleotides not matched to a gene: 7. Written as DNA, the CDR3 is TGTGCCTGGAGAAAACGACAGGGACGCAATCAGCCCCAGCATTTT. Translating gives CAWRKRQGRNQPQHF.

The rearrangement joins TRBV14 to TRBJ2-1; 10 positions match TRBD2. This CDR3 region has 16 residues. Germline CDR1 and CDR2: SGHDN and FVKESK. J gave up 4 bases and V 2 bases, and 5 bases lay outside the gene matches. CDR3 nucleotide sequence: TGTGCCAGCAGCCAATTTCTAGCGGGGGCATACAATGAGCAGTTCTTC. Its translation is CASSQFLAGAYNEQFF. The complete variable domain, with remaining parts taken from reference TRBV14 and TRBJ2-1, reads EAGVTQFPSHSVIEKGQTVTLRCDPISGHDNLYWYRRVMGKEIKFLLHFVKESKQDESGMPNNRFLAERTGGTYSTLKVQPAELEDSGVYFCASSQFLAGAYNEQFFGPGTRLTVL.

The sample holds one count of this clone. The chain joins TRBV28 to TRBJ1-2, with 8 positions matching TRBD1. Germline assignment: CDR1 MDHEN and CDR2 SYDVKM. The CDR3 extends over 16 amino acids. J lost 5 bases, V lost 5 bases, and 13 bases had no gene match. The CDR3 DNA reads TGTGCCAGCAGTCCGCCAGGGGGCTCGCCTCTATATGGCTACACCTTC. This sequence encodes CASSPPGGSPLYGYTF.

The chain combines TRBV7-9 with TRBJ2-4; TRBD1 is a possible D gene (7 bases). Germline V gene sequence: CDR1 SEHNR, CDR2 FQNEAQ (reference sequence). V lost 4 bases to trimming and J lost 0 bases, with 19 bases between them. This CDR3 comprises 18 residues. The CDR3 DNA sequence: TGTGCCAGCAGCTCCTCTTCACGACAGGGACTAGCCAAAAACATTCAGTACTTC. It yields the protein CASSSSSRQGLAKNIQYF.

The chain recombines TRBV6-2 or TRBV6-3 with TRBJ1-4; D remains ambiguous. CDR3 length: 14 residues. V was trimmed by 5 bases and J by 5 bases, leaving 12 bases between them. The germline V gene encodes CDR1 MNHEY and CDR2 SVGEGT. The CDR3 sequence is CASSQAAGNEKLFF. CDR3 bases: TGTGCCAGCAGTCAAGCCGCGGGCAATGAAAAACTGTTTTTT.

This chain connects TRBV25-1 to TRBJ2-7; a weak D match, TRBD2 (5 bases). CDR3 length: 14 amino acids. Germline CDR1 is MGHDK and CDR2 is SYGVNS. V was clipped by 8 bases and J by 3 bases, with 17 bases between them. CDR3 protein: CASSRPGRGYEQYF. The CDR3 DNA is TGTGCCAGCTCTCGCCCGGGAAGAGGCTACGAGCAGTACTTC.

This clone was found a few times. V is TRBV29-1 and J is TRBJ1-1, with D hard to call. The CDR3 consists of 12 residues. V lost 3 bases, J lost 3 bases, and 8 bases lay in between. From germline, CDR1 is SQVTM and CDR2 ANQGSEA. CDR3 in amino acids: CSVDPGDTEAFF. The CDR3 coding sequence is TGCAGCGTTGATCCCGGGGACACTGAAGCTTTCTTT.

The chain links TRBV18 to TRBJ2-3; 9 nucleotides align to TRBD2. The CDR3 is 15 amino acids. The germline CDR1 and CDR2 sequences are KGHSH and LQKENI. The junction had 5 bases not matched to a gene; V was cut back by 5 bases and J by 2 bases. The chain's CDR3 is CASSGLAGFTDTQYF. DNA for the CDR3: TGTGCCAGCTCAGGGCTAGCGGGGTTCACAGATACGCAGTATTTT.

This chain links TRBV5-5 with TRBJ2-7; D uncertain. There are 13 residues in the CDR3. Trimming stripped 2 bases from V and 3 bases from J, with 9 bases between. Germline loops: CDR1 SGHKS, CDR2 YYEKEE (reference sequence). The CDR3 here is CASSLDFNYEQYF. In nucleotides, the CDR3 is TGTGCCAGCAGCTTAGACTTTAACTACGAGCAGTACTTC.